The following is a TCR beta chain sequence with its context. Per the germline V gene, CDR1 is MDHEN and CDR2 is SYDVKM. The CDR3 length is 13 residues. These data originate in a study of blood T cell repertoires in COVID-19. Assay used: immunoSEQ multiplex PCR; TCRdb lists only in-frame clones, some missing. This table has approximately 150,000 clones, approximately 92% appearing once. This rearrangement joins TRBV28 to TRBJ2-3, with a weak D call TRBD2 (6 bases). The origin of this receptor is a woman in her sixties with active COVID-19. Sequencing was performed on peripheral blood. CDR3 sequence: CTSSGVITDTQYF. DNA of the CDR3: TGTACCTCCTCGGGGGTAATCACAGATACGCAGTATTTT.